This T cell receptor (beta chain) is from a study of CD8 T cells in ankylosing spondylitis. Study observations and caveats: What seemed typical of ankylosing spondylitis blood was a TCR beta motif built from several highly homologous variants. The clones that were linked to disease were reported to be significantly enriched in matched synovial fluid samples from ankylosing spondylitis patients.

Molecular-barcoded quantitative 5'-RACE produced these TCR beta libraries. TCRdb itself ran the 5' RACE reads through MiXCR, one entry per CDR3 protein. The data show more than 35,000 distinct CDR3 sequences, 6% seen once. On this clonotype itself: Antigen: not known.

Sequenced input: blood, either unsorted or a sorted T cell fraction (not recorded which). The sequence was collected from a male donor with ankylosing spondylitis or in good health (not recorded which).

The CDR3 nucleotides read TGTGCCTGGAGTTCCACAGGGTTGGGCACTGAAGCTTTCTTT. It is translated as CAWSSTGLGTEAFF. The chain joins TRBV30 to TRBJ1-1, with D possibly TRBD1 on 6 matching bases. Per the germline V gene, CDR1 is GTSNPN and CDR2 is SVGIG (reference sequence). The CDR3 length is 14 residues. The V end was cut by 2 bases, the J end by 4 bases, with 14 bases between.